This T cell receptor (beta chain) stems from a study of healthy donors' naive CD4 and CD8 T cells. This CDR3 region has 16 residues. Germline values: CDR1 PRHDT, CDR2 FYEKMQ (reference sequence). The V and J ends lost 5 bases and 0 bases respectively, with 11 bases between them. Turning to this clonotype: Its antigen is as yet unknown.

The study's findings and limits: Negatively charged CDR3s marked CD8+ lineage; positively charged CDR3s marked CD4+ lineage. Chains were not paired, since alpha and beta were sequenced in bulk. The study did not address homeostatic proliferation effects in naive T cells.

CD4+CD8-CD45RO-CD45RA+ cells were naive CD4+; CD8+CD4-CD45RA+CD27bright cells were naive CD8+. A linear amplification protocol produced the TCR libraries from 500 ng of total RNA. Using its own MiXCR run on the reads, TCRdb lists one record per CDR3 protein. The sample holds about 180,000 distinct CDR3 sequences, about four fifths seen once. The V call is TRBV13, the J call TRBJ1-6; no definite D call. Sequences were obtained from naive CD4+ and CD8+ T cells sorted from blood, pooled from several donors. This clonotype was sampled from a pool of human donors in good health; the sample pools cells from several healthy donors. The CDR3 here is CASSPAGSSYNSPLHF. CDR3 bases: TGTGCCAGCAGCCCCGCGGGGAGCTCCTATAATTCACCCCTCCACTTT. The full variable domain, rest sourced from reference TRBV13 and TRBJ1-6, is AAGVIQSPRHLIKEKRETATLKCYPIPRHDTVYWYQQGPGQDPQFLISFYEKMQSDKGSIPDRFSAQQFSDYHSELNMSSLELGDSALYFCASSPAGSSYNSPLHFGNGTRLTVT.